The 28 T cell receptor beta chains given below trace back to one sample, sequenced in a study of T cell repertoires in cytomegalovirus infection. TCRdb reprocessed the reads via MiXCR and lists one record per CDR3 protein. Found here are about 310,000 distinct CDR3 sequences, roughly 16% of them singletons; the top ten hold around 12%. Sequences were obtained from PBMCs. All receptors come from a human donor in good health (CMV status not recorded). Some clones in this sample may be carry-over from other donors' samples.

For the CDR3, the DNA is TGTGCCAGCAGCCCAACCCTAGTTTCCAAAAACATTCAGTACTTC. Protein sequence: CASSPTLVSKNIQYF. The rearrangement uses TRBV28 and TRBJ2-4; D unclear. CDR1 is MDHEN, CDR2 SYDVKM, per germline. V was pared by 6 bases and J by 2 bases, with 14 bases between. This CDR3 is 15 amino acids long.

This clonotype was counted between two and nine times. The V call is TRBV6-1, the J call TRBJ1-2; 8 bases line up with TRBD1. This CDR3 has 14 residues. Germline CDR1 is MNHNS and CDR2 is SASEGT. With V trimmed by 6 bases and J by 1 base, 4 bases remained unmatched. In DNA form, the CDR3 reads TGTGCCAGCAGCGCGACAGGGGATAACTATGGCTACACCTTC. Its protein product is CASSATGDNYGYTF.

This clonotype was observed a few times. The chain recombines TRBV6-1 with TRBJ2-1, with D unresolved. CDR1 and CDR2 from the germline V gene are MNHNS and SASEGT. CDR3 length equals 11 residues. The V gene lost 2 bases and the J gene lost 8 bases, with 4 bases spanning the gap. CDR3 region: CASSEQDEQFF. The DNA of the CDR3 is TGTGCCAGCAGTGAACAGGATGAGCAGTTCTTC.

This clonotype has only a few counts. The chain employs TRBV28 and TRBJ1-2; D not resolved. Germline V gene data show CDR1 as MDHEN and CDR2 as SYDVKM. Trimming took 0 bases from V and 5 from J, leaving 10 bases between them. The CDR3 covers 14 residues. CDR3 sequence reads: CASSLWGRHYGYTF. The CDR3 DNA follows: TGTGCCAGCAGTTTATGGGGCAGGCATTATGGCTACACCTTC.

At least ten counts were recorded for this clonotype. The chain employs TRBV15 and TRBJ2-7, with D hard to call. This CDR3 comprises 12 residues. The V and J ends lost 0 bases and 2 bases respectively, with 2 bases between them. Germline CDR1 is LNHNV and CDR2 is YYDKDF (reference sequence). This chain's CDR3 is CATSRDAYEQYF. CDR3 DNA sequence: TGTGCCACCAGCAGAGACGCCTACGAGCAGTACTTC.

V and J are TRBV12-3 or TRBV12-4 and TRBJ2-1; D is uncertain. Trimming pared 6 bases from V and 2 bases from J, leaving 14 bases between. The CDR3 spans 15 residues. The DNA for the CDR3 is TGTGCCAGCAGCCCTAGTGGGTATCCCTACAATGAGCAGTTCTTC. Protein sequence: CASSPSGYPYNEQFF.

The gene calls are TRBV5-1 and TRBJ2-2; D not certain. Germline values: CDR1 SGHRS, CDR2 YFSETQ. CDR3 size: 11 residues. With 2 bases removed from V and 7 bases from J, the gap between germline ends came to 3 bases. The CDR3 spells CASSFDGELFF. The CDR3 coding sequence is TGCGCCAGCAGCTTCGACGGGGAGCTGTTTTTT.

At least ten counts were recorded for this clonotype. J is TRBJ1-1 and V is TRBV6-1, with 9 bases that match TRBD1. The CDR3 is made up of 14 amino acids. The germline CDR1 and CDR2 sequences are MNHNS and SASEGT. The V gene end was trimmed by 10 bases and the J gene end by 3 bases; junction bases not matched to a gene: 9. DNA of the CDR3: TGTGCCACCTCGGACAGGGGAAAGGACACTGAAGCTTTCTTT. Translated: CATSDRGKDTEAFF.

This clonotype came up a few times. CDR3 sequence (DNA): TGCAGCGTTTGGCTAGGGGCGGGAGCGGGCCCAAAAACGGGAATCGATGAGCAGTTCTTC. This gives the protein CSVWLGAGAGPKTGIDEQFF. V and J are TRBV29-1 and TRBJ2-1; TRBD2 agrees at 7 bases. Trimming took 5 bases from V and 8 from J; bases not matched to a gene: 30. CDR1 and CDR2 from the germline V gene are SQVTM and ANQGSEA. The CDR3 has 20 amino acids.

This clonotype showed up many times. The rearrangement uses TRBV7-2 and TRBJ1-1; D may be TRBD1 (6 bases). V lost 5 bases and J 0 bases, leaving 13 bases between the germline ends. This CDR3 region has 15 residues. Per germline, CDR1 SGHTA and CDR2 FQGNSA. As DNA, the CDR3 is TGTGCCAGCAGCCGTGGACAGACGATGAACACTGAAGCTTTCTTT. Protein sequence: CASSRGQTMNTEAFF.

On this clonotype itself: A much larger clone lies one base from this, so it may be a read error. The rearrangement links TRBV6-5 to TRBJ2-7; 7 bases fit TRBD1. The CDR3 is made up of 14 amino acids. J was trimmed by 1 base and V by 6 bases; bases with no gene match: 6. Germline lookup yields CDR1 MNHEY and CDR2 SVGAGI. The CDR3 here is CASRLQGMSYEQYF. The CDR3 DNA follows: TGTGCCAGCAGATTACAGGGGATGTCCTACGAGCAGTACTTC.

This clonotype was seen ten or more times. This chain joins TRBV7-2 and TRBJ2-7; the D call may be TRBD1 or TRBD2 (6 bases each). CDR1 SGHTA and CDR2 FQGNSA come from the germline V gene. The CDR3 is 15 residues long. V was clipped by 3 bases and J by 4 bases, with 16 bases between them. The chain's CDR3 is CASSLGQGRLYEQYF. DNA for the CDR3: TGTGCCAGCAGCTTGGGGCAGGGGAGGCTTTACGAGCAGTACTTC.

The chain combines TRBV12-3 or TRBV12-4 with TRBJ2-5, with a possible D match to TRBD1 (6 bases). V was trimmed by 9 bases and J by 7 bases, leaving 15 bases between them. The CDR3 has 12 residues. In nucleotides, the CDR3 is TGTGCCAGTGCTACAGGGTTCGGGACCCAGTACTTC. The encoded protein is CASATGFGTQYF.

V is TRBV27 and J is TRBJ2-2; 8 bases map to TRBD1. CDR1 is MNHEY, CDR2 SMNVEV, per germline (reference sequence). This CDR3 is 17 amino acids long. The V gene end was trimmed by 6 bases and the J gene end by 4 bases; junction bases not matched to a gene: 13. DNA for the CDR3: TGTGCCAGCAGCCGAACTGTGGGCAGGGGGCTCACCGGGGAGCTGTTTTTT. As protein: CASSRTVGRGLTGELFF.

This clonotype was detected a few times. The CDR3 nucleotides are TGTGCCAGCTCACCAGGGGGCTCGTGGAACACTGAAGCTTTCTTT. Amino acids: CASSPGGSWNTEAFF. This rearrangement joins TRBV18 to TRBJ1-1; D is possibly TRBD1 (6 bases). CDR1 KGHSH and CDR2 LQKENI come from the germline V gene. The CDR3 sequence is 15 residues long. Trimming removed 2 bases at V and 1 base at J, with 11 bases between.

The J gene is TRBJ1-1, the V gene TRBV9; D is unclear. Germline V gene data show CDR1 as SGDLS and CDR2 as YYNGEE. CDR3 length equals 14 residues. Trimming shortened V by 0 bases and J by 1 base, and 7 bases separated the two germline ends. The CDR3 loop is CASSVAIENTEAFF. The CDR3 DNA is TGTGCCAGCAGCGTAGCTATCGAGAACACTGAAGCTTTCTTT.

This clonotype was seen only a few times. The V call is TRBV4-2, the J call TRBJ2-7, with D uncertain. This CDR3 has 15 residues. Germline V gene lookup returns CDR1 LGHNA and CDR2 YNFKEQ. The V gene lost 0 bases and the J gene lost 0 bases, with 9 bases spanning the gap. Here the CDR3 reads CASSQDDQYSYEQYF. CDR3 nucleotides: TGTGCCAGCAGCCAAGATGACCAATACTCCTACGAGCAGTACTTC.

The chain couples TRBV25-1 to TRBJ2-5, with D tentatively TRBD2 (6 bases). The CDR3 is made up of 14 amino acids. V was cut by 6 bases and J by 4 bases, with 15 bases left in between. Germline V gene sequence: CDR1 MGHDK, CDR2 SYGVNS. CDR3 DNA sequence: TGTGCCAGCAGCGACGCTCGGGACTCAGAGACCCAGTACTTC. It encodes CASSDARDSETQYF.

This clonotype was counted at least ten times. This chain links TRBV12-3 or TRBV12-4 with TRBJ2-1; the D is unclear. This CDR3 contains 11 residues. V was pared by 4 bases and J by 6 bases, with 4 bases between. This CDR3 is CASSSINEQFF. The CDR3 DNA reads as TGTGCCAGCAGTTCAATCAATGAGCAGTTCTTC.

Only a few counts were recorded for this clonotype. The V and J genes are TRBV15 and TRBJ2-5; 13 bases match TRBD2. From germline, CDR1 is LNHNV and CDR2 YYDKDF (reference sequence). CDR3 length equals 15 residues. Unmatched junction bases numbered 5, after V lost 5 bases and J lost 5 bases. CDR3 nucleotide sequence: TGTGCCACCAGCGGGACTAGCGGGGCTTCGGAGACCCAGTACTTC. Residues: CATSGTSGASETQYF.

The chain uses TRBV7-9 and TRBJ1-5, with D maybe TRBD1 (6 bases). The germline gives CDR1 SEHNR, CDR2 FQNEAQ (reference sequence). V lost 1 base and J lost 4, with 14 bases in between. This CDR3 region has 16 residues. CDR3 coding DNA: TGTGCCAGCAGCTTAGTAGGGGGACTGCGGAATCAGCCCCAGCATTTT. This encodes CASSLVGGLRNQPQHF.

The CDR3, as DNA: TGTGCCAGCAGTGAGGCAGGGCCGGATCAGCCCCAGCATTTT. Amino acids: CASSEAGPDQPQHF. This rearrangement joins TRBV25-1 to TRBJ1-5; D may be TRBD1 (5 bases). This CDR3 region has 14 residues. With 3 bases removed from V and 5 bases from J, the gap between germline ends came to 11 bases. CDR1 MGHDK and CDR2 SYGVNS come from the germline V gene.

This clonotype was seen a few times. V and J are TRBV19 and TRBJ1-5; D remains ambiguous. Between the trimmed V and J ends, which lost 8 bases and 7 bases, there was a span of 12 bases. The germline gives CDR1 LNHDA, CDR2 SQIVND (reference sequence). The CDR3 consists of 12 residues. This CDR3 is CASGNSGQPQHF. As DNA, the CDR3 is TGTGCCAGTGGGAATTCAGGCCAGCCCCAGCATTTT. Using reference TRBV19 and TRBJ1-5 for the parts outside the CDR3, the full variable domain is DGGITQSPKYLFRKEGQNVTLSCEQNLNHDAMYWYRQDPGQGLRLIYYSQIVNDFQKGDIAEGYSVSREKKESFPLTVTSAQKNPTAFYLCASGNSGQPQHFGDGTRLSIL.

In this sample, this clonotype turned up many times. The genes are TRBV28 and TRBJ2-7; a possible D gene is TRBD2 (6 bases). V was trimmed by 1 base and J by 1 base, leaving 11 bases between them. The CDR3 consists of 15 residues. Germline V CDR1 and CDR2: MDHEN, SYDVKM. CDR3 nucleotides: TGTGCCAGCAGTTTATATTCGGGGGTATCCTACGAGCAGTACTTC. This sequence encodes CASSLYSGVSYEQYF.

This clonotype was observed a few times. CDR3 residues: CASSYGGSLTTVNEQFF. Here the CDR3 DNA reads TGTGCCAGCAGTTACGGGGGCAGTTTGACTACGGTCAATGAGCAGTTCTTC. This rearrangement joins TRBV6-5 to TRBJ2-1; weak D call: TRBD1 (6 bases). Germline CDR1 MNHEY, CDR2 SVGAGI. This CDR3 comprises 17 residues. V lost 2 bases and J 6 bases, leaving 20 bases between the germline ends.

This clonotype was seen many times. V gene TRBV20-1 combines with J gene TRBJ2-7; 7 bases line up with TRBD1. The germline V gene has CDR1 DFQATT and CDR2 SNEGSKA (reference sequence). After removal of 3 bases from V and 6 bases from J, the junction contained 8 bases not matched to a gene. The CDR3 has 13 residues. The CDR3 region is CSASETGTLEQYF. The CDR3 region has the DNA TGCAGTGCTAGTGAGACAGGGACCCTCGAGCAGTACTTC.

The V call is TRBV20-1, the J call TRBJ2-1; no clear D gene. Germline CDR1 and CDR2: DFQATT and SNEGSKA (reference sequence). Trimming stripped 3 bases from V and 8 bases from J, with 8 bases between. This CDR3 is 11 amino acids long. CDR3 nucleotides: TGCAGTGCTAGTATTAGTGATGAGCAGTTCTTC. It codes for CSASISDEQFF.

The rearrangement uses TRBV5-8 and TRBJ2-1; the match to TRBD1 covers 8 bases. The trim removed 0 bases at V and 6 bases at J, leaving 2 bases unmatched. CDR3 length: 14 residues. Per the germline V gene, CDR1 is SGHTS and CDR2 is YDEGEE. DNA for the CDR3: TGTGCCAGCAGCTTGGGACAGGGGTTCAATGAGCAGTTCTTC. Its protein is CASSLGQGFNEQFF.